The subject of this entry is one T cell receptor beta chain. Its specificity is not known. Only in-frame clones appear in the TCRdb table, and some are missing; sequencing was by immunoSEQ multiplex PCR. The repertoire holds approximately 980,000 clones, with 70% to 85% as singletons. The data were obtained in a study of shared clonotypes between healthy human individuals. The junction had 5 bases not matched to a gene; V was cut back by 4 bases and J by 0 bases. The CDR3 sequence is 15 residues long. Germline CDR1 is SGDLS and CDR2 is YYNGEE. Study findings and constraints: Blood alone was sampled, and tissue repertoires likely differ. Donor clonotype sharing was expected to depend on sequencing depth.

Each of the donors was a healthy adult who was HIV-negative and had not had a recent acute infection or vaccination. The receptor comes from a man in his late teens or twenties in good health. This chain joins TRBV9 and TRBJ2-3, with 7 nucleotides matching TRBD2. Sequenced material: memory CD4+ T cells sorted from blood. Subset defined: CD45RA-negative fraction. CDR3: CASSLGTTSTDTQYF. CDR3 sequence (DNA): TGTGCCAGCAGCCTCGGGACTACCAGCACAGATACGCAGTATTTT.